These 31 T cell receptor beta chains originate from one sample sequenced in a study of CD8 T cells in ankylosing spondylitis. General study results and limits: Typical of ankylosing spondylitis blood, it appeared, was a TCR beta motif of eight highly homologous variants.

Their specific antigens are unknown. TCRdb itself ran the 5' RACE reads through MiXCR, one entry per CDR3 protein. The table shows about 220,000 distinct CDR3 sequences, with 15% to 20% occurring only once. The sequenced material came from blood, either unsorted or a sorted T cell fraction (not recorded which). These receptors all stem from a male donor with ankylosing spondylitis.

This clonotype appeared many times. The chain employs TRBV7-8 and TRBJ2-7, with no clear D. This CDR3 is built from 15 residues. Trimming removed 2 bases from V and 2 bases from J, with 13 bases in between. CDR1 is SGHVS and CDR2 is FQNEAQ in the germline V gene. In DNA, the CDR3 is TGTGCCAGCAGCTTATTCAGTAGTGCGACCTACGAGCAGTACTTC. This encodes CASSLFSSATYEQYF.

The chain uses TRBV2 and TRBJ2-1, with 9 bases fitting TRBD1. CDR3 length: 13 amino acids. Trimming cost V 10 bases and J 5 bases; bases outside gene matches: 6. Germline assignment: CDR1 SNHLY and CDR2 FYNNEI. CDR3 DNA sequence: TGTGCCATGGGACAGGGACCTAACAATGAGCAGTTCTTC. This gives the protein CAMGQGPNNEQFF.

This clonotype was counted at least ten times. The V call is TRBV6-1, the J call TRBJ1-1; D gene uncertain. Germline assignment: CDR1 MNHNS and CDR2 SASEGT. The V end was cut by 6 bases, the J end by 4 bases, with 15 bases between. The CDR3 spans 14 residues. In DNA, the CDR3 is TGTGCCAGCAGCCTCACCGGGGTTGGCACTGAAGCTTTCTTT. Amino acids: CASSLTGVGTEAFF.

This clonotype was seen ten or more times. The CDR3: CASSKAHPNTQYF. The DNA for the CDR3 is TGTGCCAGCAGCAAAGCGCATCCGAATACGCAGTATTTT. This sequence joins TRBV21-1 and TRBJ2-3. TRBV21-1 is a pseudogene. The CDR3 spans 13 residues.

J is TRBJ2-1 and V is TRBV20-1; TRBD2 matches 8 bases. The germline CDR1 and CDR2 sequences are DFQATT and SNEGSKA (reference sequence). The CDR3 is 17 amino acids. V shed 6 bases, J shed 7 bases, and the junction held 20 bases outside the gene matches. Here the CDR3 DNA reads TGCAGTGCCAACCCAAATTCACTAGCGGCGTCGGGGAATGAGCAGTTCTTC. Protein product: CSANPNSLAASGNEQFF.

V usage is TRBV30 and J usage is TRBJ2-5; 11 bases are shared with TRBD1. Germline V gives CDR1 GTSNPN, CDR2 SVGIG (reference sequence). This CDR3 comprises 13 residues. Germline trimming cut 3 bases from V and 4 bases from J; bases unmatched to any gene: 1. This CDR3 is CAWRDRGRETQYF. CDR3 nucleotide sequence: TGTGCCTGGAGGGACAGGGGGCGAGAGACCCAGTACTTC.

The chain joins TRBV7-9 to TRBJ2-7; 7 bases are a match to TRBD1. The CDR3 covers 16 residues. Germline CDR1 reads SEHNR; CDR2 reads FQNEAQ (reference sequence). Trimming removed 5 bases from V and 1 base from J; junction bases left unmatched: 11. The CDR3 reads CASSPSGTEASYEQYF. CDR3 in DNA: TGTGCCAGCAGCCCCTCGGGGACAGAAGCTTCCTACGAGCAGTACTTC.

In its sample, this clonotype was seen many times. CDR3 DNA sequence: TGTGCCAGCAGCCCAGGGAGGTACACTGAAGCTTTCTTT. It translates to CASSPGRYTEAFF. V usage is TRBV12-3 or TRBV12-4 and J usage is TRBJ1-1, with D maybe TRBD1 (5 bases). V lost 6 bases and J 3 bases, leaving 11 bases between the germline ends. The CDR3 runs to 13 residues.

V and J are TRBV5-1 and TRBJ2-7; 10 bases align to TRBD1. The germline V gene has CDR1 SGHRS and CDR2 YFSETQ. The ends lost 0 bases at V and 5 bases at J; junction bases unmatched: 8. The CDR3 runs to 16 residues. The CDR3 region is CASSLALTGGVDEQYF. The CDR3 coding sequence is TGCGCCAGCAGCTTGGCCTTGACAGGGGGCGTGGACGAGCAGTACTTC.

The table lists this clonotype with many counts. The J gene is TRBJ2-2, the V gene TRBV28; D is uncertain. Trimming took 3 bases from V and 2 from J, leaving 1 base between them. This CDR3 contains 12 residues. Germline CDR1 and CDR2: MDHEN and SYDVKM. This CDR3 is CASSFNTGELFF. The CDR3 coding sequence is TGTGCCAGCAGTTTTAACACCGGGGAGCTGTTTTTT.

In DNA form, the CDR3 reads TGTGCCAGCAGCTCCCTCAAAAGCTCCTACGAGCAGTACTTC. It codes for CASSSLKSSYEQYF. The rearrangement joins TRBV7-6 to TRBJ2-7; no reliable D call. This CDR3 spans 14 amino acids. CDR1 and CDR2 (germline): SGHVS, FNYEAQ. Trimming took off 4 bases at V and 0 bases at J, with 10 bases between the two ends.

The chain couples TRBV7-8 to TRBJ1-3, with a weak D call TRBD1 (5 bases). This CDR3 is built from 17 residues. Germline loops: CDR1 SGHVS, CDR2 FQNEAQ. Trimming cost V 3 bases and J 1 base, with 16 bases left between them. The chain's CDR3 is CASSFPGQGGSGNTIYF. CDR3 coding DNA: TGTGCCAGCAGCTTCCCCGGGCAGGGAGGATCTGGAAACACCATATATTTT. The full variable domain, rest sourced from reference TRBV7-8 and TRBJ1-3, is GAGVSQSPRYKVAKRGQDVALRCDPISGHVSLFWYQQALGQGPEFLTYFQNEAQLDKSGLPSDRFFAERPEGSVSTLKIQRTQQEDSAVYLCASSFPGQGGSGNTIYFGEGSWLTVV.

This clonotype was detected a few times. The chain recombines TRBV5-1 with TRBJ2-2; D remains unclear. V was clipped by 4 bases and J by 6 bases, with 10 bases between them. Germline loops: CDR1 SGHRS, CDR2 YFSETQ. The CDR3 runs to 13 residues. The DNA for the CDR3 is TGCGCCAGCAGCCCTCTAGAGCCCGGGGAGCTGTTTTTT. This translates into CASSPLEPGELFF.

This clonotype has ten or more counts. The CDR3 region has the DNA TGTGCCAGCAGTTCAAGCGGTTCTAGCACAGATACGCAGTATTTT. Residues: CASSSSGSSTDTQYF. V gene TRBV12-3 or TRBV12-4 combines with J gene TRBJ2-3; a possible D gene is TRBD2 (5 bases). The CDR3 runs to 15 residues. Trimming took off 4 bases at V and 0 bases at J, with 11 bases between the two ends.

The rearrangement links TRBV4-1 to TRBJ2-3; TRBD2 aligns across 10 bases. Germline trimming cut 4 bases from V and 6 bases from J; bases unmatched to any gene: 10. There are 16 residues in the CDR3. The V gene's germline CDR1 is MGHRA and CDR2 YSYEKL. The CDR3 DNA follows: TGCGCCAGCAGCCCTGGGGTAGCGGGGGGTATGGATACGCAGTATTTT. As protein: CASSPGVAGGMDTQYF.

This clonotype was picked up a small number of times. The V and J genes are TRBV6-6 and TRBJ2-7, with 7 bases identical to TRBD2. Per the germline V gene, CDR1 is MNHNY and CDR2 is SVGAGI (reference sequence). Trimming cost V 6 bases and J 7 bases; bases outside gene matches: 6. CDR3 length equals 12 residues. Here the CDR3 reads CASRPLGREQYF. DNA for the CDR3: TGTGCCAGCAGACCACTCGGGAGGGAGCAGTACTTC.

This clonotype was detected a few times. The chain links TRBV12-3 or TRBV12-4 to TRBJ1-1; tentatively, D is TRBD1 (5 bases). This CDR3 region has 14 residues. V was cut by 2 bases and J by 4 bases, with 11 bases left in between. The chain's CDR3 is CASSLLGGGTEAFF. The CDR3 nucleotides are TGTGCCAGCAGTTTACTGGGGGGGGGCACTGAAGCTTTCTTT.

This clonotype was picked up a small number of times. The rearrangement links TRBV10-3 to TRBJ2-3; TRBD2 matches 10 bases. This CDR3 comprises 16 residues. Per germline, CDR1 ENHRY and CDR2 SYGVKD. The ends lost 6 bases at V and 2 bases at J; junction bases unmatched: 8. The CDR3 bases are TGTGCCATCAGAGTAGGACTAGCGGAACCCACAGATACGCAGTATTTT. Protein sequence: CAIRVGLAEPTDTQYF.

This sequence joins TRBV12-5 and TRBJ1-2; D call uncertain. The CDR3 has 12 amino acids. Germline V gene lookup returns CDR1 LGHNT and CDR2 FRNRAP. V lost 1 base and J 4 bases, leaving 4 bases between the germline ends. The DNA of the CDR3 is TGTGCTAGTGGTTTGGGCAGCTATGGCTACACCTTC. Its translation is CASGLGSYGYTF.

CDR3 protein: CASDPTGMRETQYF. The CDR3 DNA is TGTGCCAGCGACCCGACAGGGATGAGGGAGACCCAGTACTTC. The gene calls are TRBV25-1 and TRBJ2-5; 7 bases fit TRBD1. V lost 8 bases to trimming and J lost 5 bases; unmatched junction nucleotides: 11. The germline gives CDR1 MGHDK, CDR2 SYGVNS. There are 14 residues in the CDR3.

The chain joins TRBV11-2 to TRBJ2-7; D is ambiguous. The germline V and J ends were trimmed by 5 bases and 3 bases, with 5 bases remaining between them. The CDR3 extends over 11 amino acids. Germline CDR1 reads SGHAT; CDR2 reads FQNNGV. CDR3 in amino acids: CASSHNYEQYF. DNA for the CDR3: TGTGCCAGCAGCCACAACTACGAGCAGTACTTC.

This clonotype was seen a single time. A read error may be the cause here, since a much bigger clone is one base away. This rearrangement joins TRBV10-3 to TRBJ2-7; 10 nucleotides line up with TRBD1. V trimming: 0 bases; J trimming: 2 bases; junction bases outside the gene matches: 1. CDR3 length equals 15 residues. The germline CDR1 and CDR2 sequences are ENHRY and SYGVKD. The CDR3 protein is CAISESGTGAYEQYF. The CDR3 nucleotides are TGTGCCATCAGTGAGTCTGGGACAGGGGCCTACGAGCAGTACTTC.

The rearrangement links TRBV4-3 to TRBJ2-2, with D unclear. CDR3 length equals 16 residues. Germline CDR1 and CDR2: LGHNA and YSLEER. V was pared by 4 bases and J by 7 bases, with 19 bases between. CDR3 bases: TGCGCCAGCAGCCCCCAGGTGGCAGTAACTGGCGGGGAGCTGTTTTTT. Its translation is CASSPQVAVTGGELFF.

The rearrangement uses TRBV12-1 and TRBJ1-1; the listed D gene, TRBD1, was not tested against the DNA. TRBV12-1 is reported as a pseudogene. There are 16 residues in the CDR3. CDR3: CASSLTVAQQNTEAFF. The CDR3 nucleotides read TGTGCCAGCAGCTTGACAGTGGCTCAACAAAACACTGAAGCTTTCTTT.

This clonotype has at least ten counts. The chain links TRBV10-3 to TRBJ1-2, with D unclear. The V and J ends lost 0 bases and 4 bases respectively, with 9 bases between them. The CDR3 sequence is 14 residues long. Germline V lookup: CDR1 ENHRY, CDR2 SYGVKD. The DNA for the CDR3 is TGTGCCATCAGTGAGTCTGGCACCCTCTATGGCTACACCTTC. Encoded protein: CAISESGTLYGYTF.

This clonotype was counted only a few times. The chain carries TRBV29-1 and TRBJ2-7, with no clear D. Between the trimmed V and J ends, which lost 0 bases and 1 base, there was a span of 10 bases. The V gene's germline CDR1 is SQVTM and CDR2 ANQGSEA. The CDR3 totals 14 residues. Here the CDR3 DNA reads TGCAGCGTTGAAGACGGCCCTCCTTCCTACGAGCAGTACTTC. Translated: CSVEDGPPSYEQYF.

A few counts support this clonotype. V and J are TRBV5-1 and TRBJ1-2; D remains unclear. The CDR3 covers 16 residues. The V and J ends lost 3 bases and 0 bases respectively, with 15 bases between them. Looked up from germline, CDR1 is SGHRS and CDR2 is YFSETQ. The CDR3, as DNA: TGCGCCAGCAGCTCCCTGGACGGCAGATCTAACTATGGCTACACCTTC. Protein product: CASSSLDGRSNYGYTF.

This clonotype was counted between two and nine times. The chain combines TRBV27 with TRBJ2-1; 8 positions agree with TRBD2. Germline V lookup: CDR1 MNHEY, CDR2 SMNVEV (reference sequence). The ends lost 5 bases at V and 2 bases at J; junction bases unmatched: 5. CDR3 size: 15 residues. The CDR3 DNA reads TGTGCCAGCAGTCCCACTAGCGGAGCCTACAATGAGCAGTTCTTC. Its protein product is CASSPTSGAYNEQFF.

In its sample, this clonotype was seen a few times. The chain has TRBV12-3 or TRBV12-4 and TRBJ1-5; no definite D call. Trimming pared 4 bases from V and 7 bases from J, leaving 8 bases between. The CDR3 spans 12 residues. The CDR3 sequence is CASSWEVQPQHF. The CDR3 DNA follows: TGTGCCAGCAGTTGGGAGGTACAGCCCCAGCATTTT.

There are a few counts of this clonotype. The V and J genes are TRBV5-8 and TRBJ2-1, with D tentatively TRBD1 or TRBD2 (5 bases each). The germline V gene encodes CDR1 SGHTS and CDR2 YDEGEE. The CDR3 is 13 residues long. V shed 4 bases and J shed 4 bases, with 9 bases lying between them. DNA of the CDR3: TGTGCCAGCAGCCAGGGACGTTACAATGAGCAGTTCTTC. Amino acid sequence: CASSQGRYNEQFF.

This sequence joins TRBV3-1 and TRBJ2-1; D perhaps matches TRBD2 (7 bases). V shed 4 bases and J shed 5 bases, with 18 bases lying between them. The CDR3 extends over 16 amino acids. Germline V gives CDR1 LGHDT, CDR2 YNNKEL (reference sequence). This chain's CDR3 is CASSPSSGGEDNEQFF. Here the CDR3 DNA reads TGTGCCAGCAGCCCCAGCTCGGGGGGCGAAGACAATGAGCAGTTCTTC.